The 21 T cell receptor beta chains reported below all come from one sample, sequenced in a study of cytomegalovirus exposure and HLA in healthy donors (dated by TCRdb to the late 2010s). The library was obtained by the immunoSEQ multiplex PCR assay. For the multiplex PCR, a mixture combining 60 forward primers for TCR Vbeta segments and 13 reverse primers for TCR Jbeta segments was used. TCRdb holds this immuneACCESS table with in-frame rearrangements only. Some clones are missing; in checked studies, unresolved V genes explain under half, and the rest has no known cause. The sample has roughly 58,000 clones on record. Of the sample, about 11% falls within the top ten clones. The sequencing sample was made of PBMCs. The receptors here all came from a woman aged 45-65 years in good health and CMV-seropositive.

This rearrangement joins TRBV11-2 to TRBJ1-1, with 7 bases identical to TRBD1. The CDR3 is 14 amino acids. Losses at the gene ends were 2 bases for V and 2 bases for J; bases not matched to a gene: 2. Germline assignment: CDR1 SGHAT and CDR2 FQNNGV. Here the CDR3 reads CASSLNRGNTEAFF. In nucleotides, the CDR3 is TGTGCCAGCAGCTTAAACAGGGGAAACACTGAAGCTTTCTTT. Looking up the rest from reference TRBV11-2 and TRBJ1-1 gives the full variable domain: EAGVAQSPRYKIIEKRQSVAFWCNPISGHATLYWYQQILGQGPKLLIQFQNNGVVDDSQLPKDRFSAERLKGVDSTLKIQPAKLEDSAVYLCASSLNRGNTEAFFGQGTRLTVV.

The CDR3 DNA reads TGTGCCAGTAGCCCGACTAGCGGAGCACCCTACAATGAGCAGTTCTTC. It yields the protein CASSPTSGAPYNEQFF. The chain recombines TRBV19 with TRBJ2-1; TRBD2 matches 9 bases. This CDR3 region has 16 residues. CDR1 and CDR2 from the germline V gene are LNHDA and SQIVND (reference sequence). With V trimmed by 6 bases and J by 2 bases, 8 bases remained unmatched.

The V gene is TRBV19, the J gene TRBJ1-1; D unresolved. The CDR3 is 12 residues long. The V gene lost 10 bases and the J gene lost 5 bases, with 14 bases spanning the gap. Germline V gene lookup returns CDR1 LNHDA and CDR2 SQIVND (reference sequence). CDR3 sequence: CATKPRETEAFF. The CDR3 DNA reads TGTGCCACCAAACCACGGGAGACTGAAGCTTTCTTT.

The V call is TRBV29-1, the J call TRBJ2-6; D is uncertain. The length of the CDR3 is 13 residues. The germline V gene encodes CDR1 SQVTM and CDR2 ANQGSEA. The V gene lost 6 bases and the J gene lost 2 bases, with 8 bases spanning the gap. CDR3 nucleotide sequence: TGCAGCGTAGACACCGCTGGGGCCAACGTCCTGACTTTC. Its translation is CSVDTAGANVLTF.

The CDR3, as DNA: TGTGCCAGCTCACCCGCGACAGGGTTCGGTCAGCCCCAGCATTTT. Translating it yields CASSPATGFGQPQHF. The rearrangement uses TRBV18 and TRBJ1-5, with 7 bases aligning to TRBD1. The V segment lost 3 bases and the J segment 6 bases; nucleotides outside the gene matches: 8. Germline values: CDR1 KGHSH, CDR2 LQKENI. There are 15 residues in the CDR3.

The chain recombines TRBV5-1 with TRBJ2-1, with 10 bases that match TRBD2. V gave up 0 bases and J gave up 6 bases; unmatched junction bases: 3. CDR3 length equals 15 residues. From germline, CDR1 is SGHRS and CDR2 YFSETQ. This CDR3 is CASSLASGRVNEQFF. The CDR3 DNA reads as TGCGCCAGCAGCTTGGCTAGCGGGAGAGTCAATGAGCAGTTCTTC.

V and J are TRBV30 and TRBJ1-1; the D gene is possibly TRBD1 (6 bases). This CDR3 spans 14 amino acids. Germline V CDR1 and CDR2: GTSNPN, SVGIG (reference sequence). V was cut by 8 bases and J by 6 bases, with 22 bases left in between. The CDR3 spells CARDDRLYSSEAFF. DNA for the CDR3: TGTGCCCGGGATGACAGGCTTTACTCCTCTGAAGCTTTCTTT.

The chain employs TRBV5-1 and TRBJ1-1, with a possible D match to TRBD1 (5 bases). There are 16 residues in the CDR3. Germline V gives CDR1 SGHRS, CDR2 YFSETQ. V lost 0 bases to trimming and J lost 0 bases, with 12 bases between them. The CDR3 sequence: CASSLETAIMNTEAFF. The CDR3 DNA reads TGCGCCAGCAGCTTGGAGACAGCTATAATGAACACTGAAGCTTTCTTT.

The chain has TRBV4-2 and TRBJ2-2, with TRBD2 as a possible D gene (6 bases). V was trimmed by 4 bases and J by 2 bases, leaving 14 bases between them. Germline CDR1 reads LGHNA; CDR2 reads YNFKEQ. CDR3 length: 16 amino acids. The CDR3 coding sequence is TGTGCCAGCAGCCGGGACCGGGACTTCAACACCGGGGAGCTGTTTTTT. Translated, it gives CASSRDRDFNTGELFF.

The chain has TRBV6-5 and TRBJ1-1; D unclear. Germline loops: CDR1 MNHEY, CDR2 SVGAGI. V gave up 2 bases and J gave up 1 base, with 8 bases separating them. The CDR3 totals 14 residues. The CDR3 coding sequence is TGTGCCAGCAGTTACGGAGGAGAGAACACTGAAGCTTTCTTT. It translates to CASSYGGENTEAFF.

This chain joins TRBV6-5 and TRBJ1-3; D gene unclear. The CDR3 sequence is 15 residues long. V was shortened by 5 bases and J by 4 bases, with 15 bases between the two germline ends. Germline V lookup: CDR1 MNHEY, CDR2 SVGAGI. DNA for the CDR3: TGTGCCAGCAGTCGGACTGCCGTCGGGGGAAACACCATATATTTT. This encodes CASSRTAVGGNTIYF.

CDR3 protein: CASSLVAPDTQYF. CDR3 sequence (DNA): TGCGCCAGCAGCTTAGTAGCGCCAGATACGCAGTATTTT. The chain has TRBV5-1 and TRBJ2-3; a possible D gene is TRBD2 (5 bases). The CDR3 consists of 13 residues. V dropped 2 bases and J dropped 4 bases, with 8 bases sitting between them. The germline CDR1 and CDR2 sequences are SGHRS and YFSETQ.

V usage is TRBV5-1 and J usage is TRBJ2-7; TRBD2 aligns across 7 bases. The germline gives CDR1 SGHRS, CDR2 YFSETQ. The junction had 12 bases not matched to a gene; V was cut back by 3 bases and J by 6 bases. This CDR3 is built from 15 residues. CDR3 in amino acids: CASSWGGTQVAEQYF. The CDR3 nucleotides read TGCGCCAGCAGCTGGGGGGGGACGCAAGTGGCCGAGCAGTACTTC.

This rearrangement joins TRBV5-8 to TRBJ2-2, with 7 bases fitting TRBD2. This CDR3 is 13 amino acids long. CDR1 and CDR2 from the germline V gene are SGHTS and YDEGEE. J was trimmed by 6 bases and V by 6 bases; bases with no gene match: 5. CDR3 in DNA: TGTGCCAGCATGCGGGGGTCCGCCGGGGAGCTGTTTTTT. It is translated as CASMRGSAGELFF.

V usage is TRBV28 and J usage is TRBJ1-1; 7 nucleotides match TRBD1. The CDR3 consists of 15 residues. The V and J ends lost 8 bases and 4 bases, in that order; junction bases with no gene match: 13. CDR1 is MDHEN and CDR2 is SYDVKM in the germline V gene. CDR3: CASSRGRTGSTEAFF. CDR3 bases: TGTGCCAGCTCTAGGGGGCGGACAGGCAGCACTGAAGCTTTCTTT.

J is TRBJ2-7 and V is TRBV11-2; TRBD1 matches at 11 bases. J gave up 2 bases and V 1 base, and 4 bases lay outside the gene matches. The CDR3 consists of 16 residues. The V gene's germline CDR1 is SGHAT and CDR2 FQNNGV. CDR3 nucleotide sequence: TGTGCCAGCAGCTTAGTTTCGGGACAGGGGGCCTACGAGCAGTACTTC. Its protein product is CASSLVSGQGAYEQYF.

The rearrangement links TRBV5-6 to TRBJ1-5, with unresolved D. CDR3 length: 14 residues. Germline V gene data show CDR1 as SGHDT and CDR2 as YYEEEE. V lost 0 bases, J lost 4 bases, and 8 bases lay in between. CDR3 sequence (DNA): TGTGCCAGCAGCTTGGTTGGAGTTAATCAGCCCCAGCATTTT. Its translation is CASSLVGVNQPQHF.

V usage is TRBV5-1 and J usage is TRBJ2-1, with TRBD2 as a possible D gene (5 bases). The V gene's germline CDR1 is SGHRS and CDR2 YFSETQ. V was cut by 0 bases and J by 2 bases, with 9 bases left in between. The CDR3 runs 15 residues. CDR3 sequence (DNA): TGCGCCAGCAGCTTGGATCTAGCTACCTACAATGAGCAGTTCTTC. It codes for CASSLDLATYNEQFF.

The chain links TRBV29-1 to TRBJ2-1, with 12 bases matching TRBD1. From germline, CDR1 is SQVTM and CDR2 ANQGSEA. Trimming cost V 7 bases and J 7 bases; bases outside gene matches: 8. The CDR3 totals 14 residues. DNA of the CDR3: TGCAGCGCCGAGGGACAGGGGGCTTGGAATGAGCAGTTCTTC. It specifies CSAEGQGAWNEQFF.

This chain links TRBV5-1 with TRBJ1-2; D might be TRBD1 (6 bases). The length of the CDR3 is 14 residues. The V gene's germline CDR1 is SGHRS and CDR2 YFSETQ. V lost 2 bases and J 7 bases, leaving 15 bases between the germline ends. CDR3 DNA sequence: TGCGCCAGCAGCTTCACAGGGATTTCGGCTGGCTACACCTTC. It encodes CASSFTGISAGYTF.

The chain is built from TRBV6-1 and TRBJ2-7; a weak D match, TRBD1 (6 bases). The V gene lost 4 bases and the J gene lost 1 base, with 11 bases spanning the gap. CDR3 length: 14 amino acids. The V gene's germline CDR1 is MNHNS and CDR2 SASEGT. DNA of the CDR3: TGTGCCAGCAGTGCCAGGGGAGTTTCCTACGAGCAGTACTTC. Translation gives CASSARGVSYEQYF.